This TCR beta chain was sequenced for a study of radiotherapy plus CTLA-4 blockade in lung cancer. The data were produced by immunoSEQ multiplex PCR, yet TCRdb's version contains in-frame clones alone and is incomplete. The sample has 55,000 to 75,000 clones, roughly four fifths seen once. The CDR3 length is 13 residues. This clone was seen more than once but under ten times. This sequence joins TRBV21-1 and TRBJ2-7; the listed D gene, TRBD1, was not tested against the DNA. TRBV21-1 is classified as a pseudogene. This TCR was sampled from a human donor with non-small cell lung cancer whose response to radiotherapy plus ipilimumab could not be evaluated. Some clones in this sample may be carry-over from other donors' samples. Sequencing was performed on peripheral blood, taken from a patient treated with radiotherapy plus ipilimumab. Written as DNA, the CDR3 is TGTGCCAGCAGCGAACCCCGACAGGACGAGCAGTACTTC. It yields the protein CASSEPRQDEQYF.